This TCR beta chain originates from a study of blood T cell repertoires in COVID-19. Background on the study: COVID-19 samples from acute and convalescent phases originated in the United States, Italy and Spain. PBMCs, B-cell-depleted T cells, or T cells provided the cDNA or gDNA that made up the material.

Followed longitudinally, the Seattle patients had been enrolled during active infection. The authors' processing: The authors estimated nucleated cell counts from reference gene primer amplification. Assay: immunoSEQ multiplex PCR; the TCRdb copy retains only in-frame clones and omits some. From that table come the V and J calls and clone size; the DNA was used to work out D and trimming. The table has about 62,000 clones, 75% to 90% seen once. The sequenced sample consisted of peripheral blood. This clonotype was sampled from an older woman with COVID-19, enrolled during active disease.

CDR3 sequence (DNA): TGTGCCAGCAGCGTAGAGGGGGCGAGTAATGAAAAACTGTTTTTT. Its translation: CASSVEGASNEKLFF. This chain uses TRBV9 with TRBJ1-4; TRBD1 agrees at 7 bases. The CDR3 is 15 residues long. Germline CDR1 is SGDLS and CDR2 is YYNGEE. The trim removed 0 bases at V and 4 bases at J, leaving 3 bases unmatched.